This section outlines one TCR beta chain sequence together with its context. These data are taken from a study of shared clonotypes between healthy human individuals. Data came from immunoSEQ multiplex PCR; TCRdb stores just in-frame clones and leaves some out. The table has roughly 1,000,000 clones, 75% to 85% seen once. This CDR3 spans 18 amino acids. The germline V gene encodes CDR1 LGHNA and CDR2 YNFKEQ. Trimming removed 0 bases at V and 1 base at J, with 16 bases between. The specimen sequenced was memory CD4+ T cells from PBMCs. Noted subset: CD45RA-negative fraction. The genes are TRBV4-2 and TRBJ1-3, with D hard to call. The source is a man aged 18 to 35 in good health. Some clones in this sample may be carry-over from other donors' samples. In DNA form, the CDR3 reads TGTGCCAGCAGCCAAGATAGGGTATTTGCCGGGTCTGGAAACACCATATATTTT. This codes for CASSQDRVFAGSGNTIYF.